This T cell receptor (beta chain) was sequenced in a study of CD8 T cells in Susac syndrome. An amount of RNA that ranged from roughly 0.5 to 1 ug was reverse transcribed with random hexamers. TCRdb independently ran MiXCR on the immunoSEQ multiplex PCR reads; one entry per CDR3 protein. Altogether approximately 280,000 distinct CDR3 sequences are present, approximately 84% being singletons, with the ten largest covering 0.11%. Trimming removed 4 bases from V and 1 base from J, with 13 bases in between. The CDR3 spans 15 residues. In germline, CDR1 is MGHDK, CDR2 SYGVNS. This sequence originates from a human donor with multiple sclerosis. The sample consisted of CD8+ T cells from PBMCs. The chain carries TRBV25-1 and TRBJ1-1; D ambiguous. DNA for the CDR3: TGTGCCAGCAGTGGTATCCCGCCCCGGAACACTGAAGCTTTCTTT. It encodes CASSGIPPRNTEAFF.